Sequencing of this TCR beta chain was carried out in a study of T cells in tuberculosis. The V and J ends lost 0 bases and 2 bases respectively, with 10 bases between them. Looked up from germline, CDR1 is MNHEY and CDR2 is SVGAGI. The CDR3 contains 15 residues. Points from the study as a whole: Selection depended on which cryopreserved specimens were available.

Profiling relied on immunoSEQ multiplex PCR, and the TCRdb table lists in-frame clones only, not all of them. The profile shows 25,000 to 35,000 clones, 90% to 95% of them singletons. Comment on this clone: The antigen is not known.

Unsorted cryopreserved PBMC were sequenced, averaging around 100,000 T cells per clinical donor. The material sequenced was PBMCs. This TCR was sampled from a donor aged 10 to 29 with latent tuberculosis or without tuberculosis infection. This sequence joins TRBV6-5 and TRBJ1-1; D is possibly TRBD1 (6 bases). CDR3 in DNA: TGTGCCAGCAGTTACTCGTGGGACACCAACACTGAAGCTTTCTTT. Amino acids: CASSYSWDTNTEAFF.